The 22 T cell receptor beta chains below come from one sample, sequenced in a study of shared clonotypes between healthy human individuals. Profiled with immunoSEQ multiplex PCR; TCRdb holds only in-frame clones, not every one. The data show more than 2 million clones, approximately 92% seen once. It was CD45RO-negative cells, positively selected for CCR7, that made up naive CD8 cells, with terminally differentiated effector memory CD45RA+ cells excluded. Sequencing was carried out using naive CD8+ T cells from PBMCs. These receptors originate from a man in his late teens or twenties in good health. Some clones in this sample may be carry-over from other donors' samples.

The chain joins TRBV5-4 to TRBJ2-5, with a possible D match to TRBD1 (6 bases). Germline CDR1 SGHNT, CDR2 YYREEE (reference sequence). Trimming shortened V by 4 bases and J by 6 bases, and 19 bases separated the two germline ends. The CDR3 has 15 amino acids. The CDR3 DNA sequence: TGTGCCAGCAGCCCCCTACCAGGGGAACAGCAGACCCAGTACTTC. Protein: CASSPLPGEQQTQYF.

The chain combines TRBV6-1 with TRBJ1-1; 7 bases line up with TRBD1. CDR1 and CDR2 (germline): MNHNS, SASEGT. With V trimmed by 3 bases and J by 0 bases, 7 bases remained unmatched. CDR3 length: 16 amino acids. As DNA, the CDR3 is TGTGCCAGCAGTGAGCCGACAGGGTCCCTGAACACTGAAGCTTTCTTT. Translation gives CASSEPTGSLNTEAFF.

CDR3 in amino acids: CASRGFGSGGNEQFF. CDR3 sequence (DNA): TGTGCCAGCAGGGGATTTGGGTCAGGGGGCAATGAGCAGTTCTTC. The chain couples TRBV27 to TRBJ2-1; the match to TRBD1 covers 7 bases. CDR1 is MNHEY and CDR2 is SMNVEV in the germline V gene (reference sequence). V was pared by 6 bases and J by 6 bases, with 11 bases of the junction left unmatched. CDR3 length: 15 residues.

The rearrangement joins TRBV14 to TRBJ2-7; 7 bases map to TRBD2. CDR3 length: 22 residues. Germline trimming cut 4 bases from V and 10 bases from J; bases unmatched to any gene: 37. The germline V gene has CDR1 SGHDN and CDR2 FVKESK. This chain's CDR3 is CASSPLRSGGEAGVLGGLHQYF. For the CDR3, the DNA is TGTGCCAGCAGCCCCCTAAGGTCCGGAGGAGAGGCGGGAGTTCTGGGGGGTCTCCACCAGTACTTC.

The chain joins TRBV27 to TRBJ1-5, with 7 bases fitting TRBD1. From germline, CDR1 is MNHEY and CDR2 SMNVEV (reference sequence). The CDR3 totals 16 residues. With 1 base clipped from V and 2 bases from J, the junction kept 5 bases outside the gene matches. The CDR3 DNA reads TGTGCCAGCAGTTTATACAGGGGACGAGGCAATCAGCCCCAGCATTTT. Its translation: CASSLYRGRGNQPQHF.

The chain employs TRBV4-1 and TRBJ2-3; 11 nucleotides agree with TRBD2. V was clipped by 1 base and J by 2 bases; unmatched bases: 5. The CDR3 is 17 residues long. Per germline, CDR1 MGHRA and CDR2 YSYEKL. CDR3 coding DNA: TGCGCCAGCAGCCAAGGTTTGGGACTAGCGGACACAGATACGCAGTATTTT. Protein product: CASSQGLGLADTDTQYF.

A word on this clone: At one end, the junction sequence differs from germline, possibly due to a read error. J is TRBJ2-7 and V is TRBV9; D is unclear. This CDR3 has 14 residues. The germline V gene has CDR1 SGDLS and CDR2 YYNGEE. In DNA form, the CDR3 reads TGTGCCAGCAGCGTTGGGCGTACCTTAGCCACCATCAGCTTC. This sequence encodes CASSVGRTLATISF.

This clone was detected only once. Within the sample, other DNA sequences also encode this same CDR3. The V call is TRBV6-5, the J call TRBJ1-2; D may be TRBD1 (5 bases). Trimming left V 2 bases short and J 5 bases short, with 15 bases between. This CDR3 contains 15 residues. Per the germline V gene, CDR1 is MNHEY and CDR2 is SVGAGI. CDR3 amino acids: CASSYQGPFLYGYTF. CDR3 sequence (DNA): TGTGCCAGCAGTTACCAGGGACCGTTTCTGTATGGCTACACCTTC.

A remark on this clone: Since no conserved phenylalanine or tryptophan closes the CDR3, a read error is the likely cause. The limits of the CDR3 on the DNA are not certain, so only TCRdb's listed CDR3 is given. The CDR3 spells CASSYSGAGGPVA. This chain links TRBV6-5 with TRBJ2-7; the table's D gene call, TRBD2, was not cross checked with the DNA. Germline CDR1 and CDR2: MNHEY and SVGAGI. 13 amino acids form the CDR3, both terminal residues included.

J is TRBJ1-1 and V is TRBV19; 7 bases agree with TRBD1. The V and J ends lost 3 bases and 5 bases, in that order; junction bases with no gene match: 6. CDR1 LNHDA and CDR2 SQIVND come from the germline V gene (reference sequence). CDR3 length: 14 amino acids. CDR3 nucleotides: TGTGCCAGTAGTATGGAGGGGGCGTTGACTGAAGCTTTCTTT. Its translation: CASSMEGALTEAFF.

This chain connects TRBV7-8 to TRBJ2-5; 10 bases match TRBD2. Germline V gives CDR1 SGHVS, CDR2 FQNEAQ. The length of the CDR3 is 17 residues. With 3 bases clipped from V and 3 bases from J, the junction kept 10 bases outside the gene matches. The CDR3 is CASSFLVALAGEETQYF. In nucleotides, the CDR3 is TGTGCCAGCAGCTTTCTTGTAGCTCTAGCGGGGGAAGAGACCCAGTACTTC.

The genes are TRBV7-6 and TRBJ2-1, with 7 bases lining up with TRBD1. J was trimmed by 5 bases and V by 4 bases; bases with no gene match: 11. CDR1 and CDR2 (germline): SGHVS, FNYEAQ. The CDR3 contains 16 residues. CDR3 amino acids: CASSSALRDSNNEQFF. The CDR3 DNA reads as TGTGCCAGCAGCTCAGCTCTCCGGGACAGCAACAATGAGCAGTTCTTC.

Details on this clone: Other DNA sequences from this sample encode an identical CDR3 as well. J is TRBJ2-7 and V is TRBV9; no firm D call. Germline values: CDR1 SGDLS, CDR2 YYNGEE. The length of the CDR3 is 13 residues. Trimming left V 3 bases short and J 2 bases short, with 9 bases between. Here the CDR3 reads CASSGDLPYEQYF. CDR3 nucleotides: TGTGCCAGCAGCGGAGACCTCCCCTACGAGCAGTACTTC.

For the CDR3, the DNA is TGTGCCAGCAGCTTTATGTCCCGACCCGGGGAGCTGTTTTTT. Translated: CASSFMSRPGELFF. The chain links TRBV11-2 to TRBJ2-2; no clear D. Deletions cut 3 bases from V and 6 bases from J, with 11 bases between. The CDR3 length is 14 residues. In germline, CDR1 is SGHAT, CDR2 FQNNGV.

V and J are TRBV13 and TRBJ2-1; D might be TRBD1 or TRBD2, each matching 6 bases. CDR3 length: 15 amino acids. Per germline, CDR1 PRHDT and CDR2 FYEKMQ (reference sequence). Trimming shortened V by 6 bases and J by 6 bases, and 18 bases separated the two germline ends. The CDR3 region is CASSLRGARGNEQFF. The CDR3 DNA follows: TGTGCCAGCAGTTTAAGGGGGGCGCGAGGCAATGAGCAGTTCTTC.

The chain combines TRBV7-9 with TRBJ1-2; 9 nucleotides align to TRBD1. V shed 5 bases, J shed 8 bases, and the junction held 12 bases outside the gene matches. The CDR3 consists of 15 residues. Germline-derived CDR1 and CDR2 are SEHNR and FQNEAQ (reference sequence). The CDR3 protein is CASSLSSTGGGGYTF. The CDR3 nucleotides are TGTGCCAGCAGCCTTAGCTCGACAGGGGGAGGCGGCTACACCTTC.

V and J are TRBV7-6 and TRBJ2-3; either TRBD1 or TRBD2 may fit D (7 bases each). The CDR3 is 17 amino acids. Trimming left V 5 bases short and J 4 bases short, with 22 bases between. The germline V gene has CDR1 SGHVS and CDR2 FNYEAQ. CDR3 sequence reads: CASSRAGGASLPDTQYF. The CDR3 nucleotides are TGTGCCAGCAGCCGAGCAGGGGGGGCGAGTTTGCCAGATACGCAGTATTTT.

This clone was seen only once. Here the CDR3 reads CASSEVETQYF. Here the CDR3 DNA reads TGTGCCAGCAGTGAAGTAGAGACCCAGTACTTC. The chain recombines TRBV6-5 with TRBJ2-5; D is uncertain. Between the trimmed V and J ends, which lost 5 bases and 4 bases, there was a span of 5 bases. Germline V gene lookup returns CDR1 MNHEY and CDR2 SVGAGI. The CDR3 runs to 11 residues.

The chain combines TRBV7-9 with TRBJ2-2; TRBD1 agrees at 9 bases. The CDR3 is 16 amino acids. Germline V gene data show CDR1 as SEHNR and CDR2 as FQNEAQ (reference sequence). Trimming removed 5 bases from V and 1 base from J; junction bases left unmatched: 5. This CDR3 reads CASSHRDRVNTGELFF. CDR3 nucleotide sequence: TGTGCCAGCAGCCACCGGGACAGGGTGAACACCGGGGAGCTGTTTTTT.

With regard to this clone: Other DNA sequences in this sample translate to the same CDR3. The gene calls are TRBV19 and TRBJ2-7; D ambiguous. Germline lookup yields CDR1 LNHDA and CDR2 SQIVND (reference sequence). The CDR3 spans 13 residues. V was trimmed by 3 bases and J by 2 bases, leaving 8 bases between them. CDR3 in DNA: TGTGCCAGTAGTATCGGTAGCACCTACGAGCAGTACTTC. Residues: CASSIGSTYEQYF.

This CDR3 is CSARDRWEQYF. As DNA, the CDR3 is TGCAGTGCTAGAGATCGATGGGAGCAGTACTTC. This sequence joins TRBV20-1 and TRBJ2-7; D gene ambiguous. Per the germline V gene, CDR1 is DFQATT and CDR2 is SNEGSKA (reference sequence). The CDR3 loop spans 11 amino acids. V shed 0 bases and J shed 7 bases, with 7 bases lying between them.

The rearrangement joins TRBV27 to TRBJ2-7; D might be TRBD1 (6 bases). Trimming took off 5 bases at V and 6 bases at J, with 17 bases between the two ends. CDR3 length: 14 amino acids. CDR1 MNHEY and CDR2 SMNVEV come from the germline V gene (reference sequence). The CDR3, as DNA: TGTGCCAGCAGTCTGTTGGGGGCAGAAGGCGAGCAGTACTTC. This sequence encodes CASSLLGAEGEQYF.